Listed here are 30 T cell receptor beta chains from one sample, sequenced in a study of blood T cell repertoires in COVID-19. The data were produced by immunoSEQ multiplex PCR, yet TCRdb's version contains in-frame clones alone and is incomplete. The sample consists of about 260,000 clones, around four fifths of them appearing once. Sequencing input: peripheral blood. Receptor source: a woman aged 80 or over with acute or convalescent COVID-19.

This sequence joins TRBV6-2 or TRBV6-3 and TRBJ2-5, with TRBD1 matching over 9 bases. Germline CDR1 MNHEY, CDR2 SVGEGT. V gave up 4 bases and J gave up 2 bases; unmatched junction bases: 5. This CDR3 has 15 residues. CDR3 region: CASSSGQGPQETQYF. In DNA, the CDR3 is TGTGCCAGCAGTTCGGGACAGGGACCACAAGAGACCCAGTACTTC.

The gene calls are TRBV6-2 or TRBV6-3 and TRBJ2-1, with 9 bases aligning to TRBD1. This CDR3 is 16 amino acids long. The V and J ends lost 4 bases and 7 bases, in that order; junction bases with no gene match: 11. Germline V CDR1 and CDR2: MNHEY, SVGEGT. The CDR3 is CASSSPQGAGANEQFF. For the CDR3, the DNA is TGTGCCAGCAGTTCGCCACAGGGGGCTGGCGCGAATGAGCAGTTCTTC.

The chain employs TRBV5-1 and TRBJ2-1, with 9 positions matching TRBD2. The CDR3 consists of 15 residues. J was trimmed by 5 bases and V by 4 bases; bases with no gene match: 7. Germline lookup yields CDR1 SGHRS and CDR2 YFSETQ. For the CDR3, the DNA is TGCGCCAGCAGCAGGGGGTCTAGCGGGAACAATGAGCAGTTCTTC. Translating gives CASSRGSSGNNEQFF.

The V and J genes are TRBV2 and TRBJ1-2; D gene unclear. From germline, CDR1 is SNHLY and CDR2 FYNNEI. Trimming removed 8 bases at V and 8 bases at J, with 18 bases between. CDR3 length: 13 residues. The CDR3 DNA is TGTGCCAGCCAAACGGACCCGAGGGAGGGCTACACCTTC. This gives the protein CASQTDPREGYTF. Variable domain in full (rest from reference TRBV2 and TRBJ1-2): EPEVTQTPSHQVTQMGQEVILRCVPISNHLYFYWYRQILGQKVEFLVSFYNNEISEKSEIFDDQFSVERPDGSNFTLKIRSTKLEDSAMYFCASQTDPREGYTFGSGTRLTVV.

The V and J genes are TRBV7-9 and TRBJ1-4; D remains unclear. The CDR3 sequence is 15 residues long. V dropped 4 bases and J dropped 0 bases, with 9 bases sitting between them. The germline CDR1 and CDR2 sequences are SEHNR and FQNEAQ (reference sequence). The CDR3 coding sequence is TGTGCCAGCAGCTCGACGGGGACAACTAATGAAAAACTGTTTTTT. This translates into CASSSTGTTNEKLFF.

The rearrangement links TRBV7-8 to TRBJ1-2; 7 bases are a match to TRBD1. The CDR3 runs to 14 residues. Germline CDR1 and CDR2: SGHVS and FQNEAQ. V gave up 5 bases and J gave up 4 bases; unmatched junction bases: 7. The DNA of the CDR3 is TGTGCCAGCAGCAACCCGACAGGGATCTATGGCTACACCTTC. Encoded protein: CASSNPTGIYGYTF.

The gene calls are TRBV14 and TRBJ1-3, with D possibly TRBD1 on 6 matching bases. This CDR3 spans 17 amino acids. Trimming cost V 1 base and J 0 bases, with 13 bases left between them. Germline V gene sequence: CDR1 SGHDN, CDR2 FVKESK. DNA of the CDR3: TGTGCCAGCAGCCAAGCGACAGGTCCCTACTCTGGAAACACCATATATTTT. Its protein is CASSQATGPYSGNTIYF.

This chain links TRBV5-1 with TRBJ2-7, with TRBD1 identical over 9 bases. Germline V CDR1 and CDR2: SGHRS, YFSETQ. J gave up 5 bases and V 2 bases, and 2 bases lay outside the gene matches. This CDR3 is 13 amino acids long. CDR3 region: CASSLRTGDEQYF. In nucleotides, the CDR3 is TGCGCCAGCAGCTTACGGACAGGGGACGAGCAGTACTTC.

The rearrangement joins TRBV7-6 to TRBJ2-2; perhaps TRBD1 as D (6 bases). Germline V lookup: CDR1 SGHVS, CDR2 FNYEAQ. V gave up 3 bases and J gave up 2 bases, with 13 bases separating them. The CDR3 length is 16 residues. CDR3 bases: TGTGCCAGCAGCTTTGGGACACGGACAAACACCGGGGAGCTGTTTTTT. This codes for CASSFGTRTNTGELFF.

This chain connects TRBV19 to TRBJ2-7, with TRBD1 matching over 8 bases. V lost 3 bases and J lost 5; bases outside the gene matches: 3. Germline V gene data show CDR1 as LNHDA and CDR2 as SQIVND (reference sequence). The CDR3 is 13 amino acids. In DNA, the CDR3 is TGTGCCAGTAGTATGACAGGGGTTCACGAGCAGTACTTC. Translation: CASSMTGVHEQYF.

In the case of this clone: At one end the junction does not follow the germline gene, possibly because of a read error. The chain carries TRBV7-7 and TRBJ2-2; 7 bases fit TRBD1. The CDR3 totals 15 residues. Germline V gives CDR1 SSHAT, CDR2 FNYEAQ (reference sequence). CDR3 residues: CASRPGTANTGELFF. DNA of the CDR3: TGTGCTAGCAGACCCGGGACAGCGAACACCGGGGAGCTGTTTTTT.

This chain connects TRBV25-1 to TRBJ1-2; D perhaps matches TRBD1 (5 bases). V was cut by 4 bases and J by 1 base, with 13 bases left in between. Per germline, CDR1 MGHDK and CDR2 SYGVNS. CDR3 length: 15 residues. Here the CDR3 DNA reads TGTGCCAGCAGTGCCACAGGCGCCCTTAACTATGGCTACACCTTC. Translation gives CASSATGALNYGYTF.

This clone has only a few counts. The chain is built from TRBV19 and TRBJ1-1, with 8 bases lining up with TRBD1. The CDR3 has 15 amino acids. Unmatched junction bases numbered 6, after V lost 6 bases and J lost 0 bases. Germline lookup yields CDR1 LNHDA and CDR2 SQIVND (reference sequence). In nucleotides, the CDR3 is TGTGCCAGTAGGGACATCAGGGGGCTGAACACTGAAGCTTTCTTT. Translation gives CASRDIRGLNTEAFF. The variable domain in full, completed from reference TRBV19 and TRBJ1-1, reads DGGITQSPKYLFRKEGQNVTLSCEQNLNHDAMYWYRQDPGQGLRLIYYSQIVNDFQKGDIAEGYSVSREKKESFPLTVTSAQKNPTAFYLCASRDIRGLNTEAFFGQGTRLTVV.

The CDR3 bases are TGTGCCTGGAGTGTAGGCGGGAATCAGCCCCAGCATTTT. The encoded protein is CAWSVGGNQPQHF. The chain has TRBV30 and TRBJ1-5, with unresolved D. V lost 0 bases and J lost 4, with 7 bases in between. Germline lookup yields CDR1 GTSNPN and CDR2 SVGIG (reference sequence). This CDR3 has 13 amino acids.

The chain links TRBV6-2 or TRBV6-3 to TRBJ2-2, with D hard to call. V lost 2 bases and J 11 bases, leaving 15 bases between the germline ends. Germline CDR1 MNHEY, CDR2 SVGEGT. The CDR3 has 14 residues. The CDR3 spells CASSYNSPGIELFF. The CDR3 DNA follows: TGTGCCAGCAGTTACAACTCCCCGGGTATTGAGCTGTTTTTT.

The rearrangement links TRBV7-2 to TRBJ2-7, with TRBD1 identical over 7 bases. Looked up from germline, CDR1 is SGHTA and CDR2 is FQGNSA. V was clipped by 5 bases and J by 2 bases; unmatched bases: 9. This CDR3 has 15 residues. This chain's CDR3 is CASSKRQGGTYEQYF. CDR3 bases: TGTGCCAGCAGCAAAAGACAGGGTGGTACCTACGAGCAGTACTTC.

The genes are TRBV7-9 and TRBJ1-2; 12 positions agree with TRBD1. J lost 4 bases, V lost 4 bases, and 13 bases had no gene match. Germline CDR1 is SEHNR and CDR2 is FQNEAQ (reference sequence). This CDR3 comprises 18 residues. The CDR3, as DNA: TGTGCCAGCAGCTCAACCGGGACAGGGGGCGCTCAGTTCTATGGCTACACCTTC. As protein: CASSSTGTGGAQFYGYTF.

The rearrangement joins TRBV9 to TRBJ1-1; TRBD1 might be the D (5 bases). The germline V gene encodes CDR1 SGDLS and CDR2 YYNGEE. V shed 1 base and J shed 2 bases, with 6 bases lying between them. The CDR3 loop spans 13 amino acids. Here the CDR3 DNA reads TGTGCCAGCAGCGTATGGACAAACACTGAAGCTTTCTTT. Protein sequence: CASSVWTNTEAFF.

CDR3 in amino acids: CASGLARPGHLAYNEQFF. The DNA of the CDR3 is TGTGCTAGTGGTTTGGCCCGACCGGGACATTTAGCCTACAATGAGCAGTTCTTC. The chain carries TRBV12-5 and TRBJ2-1; tentatively, D is TRBD1 (6 bases). Germline assignment: CDR1 LGHNT and CDR2 FRNRAP. V lost 1 base and J lost 2, with 18 bases in between. The CDR3 loop spans 18 amino acids.

The chain employs TRBV5-5 and TRBJ2-5; no clear D. From germline, CDR1 is SGHKS and CDR2 YYEKEE (reference sequence). Between the trimmed V and J ends, which lost 1 base and 3 bases, there was a span of 4 bases. This CDR3 has 12 residues. The CDR3 sequence is CASSLTEETQYF. The CDR3, as DNA: TGTGCCAGCAGCTTGACAGAAGAGACCCAGTACTTC.

Only one count was recorded for this clone. The gene calls are TRBV19 and TRBJ1-2, with D perhaps TRBD1 (6 bases). V gave up 8 bases and J gave up 5 bases, with 15 bases separating them. Germline V gene sequence: CDR1 LNHDA, CDR2 SQIVND (reference sequence). CDR3 size: 13 residues. The CDR3 DNA reads as TGTGCCAGTCGCGCAGGGGCGCCTTATGGCTACACCTTC. It translates to CASRAGAPYGYTF.

The J gene is TRBJ2-5, the V gene TRBV7-2; 8 bases line up with TRBD2. This CDR3 comprises 16 residues. The germline V gene encodes CDR1 SGHTA and CDR2 FQGNSA. J lost 6 bases, V lost 3 bases, and 12 bases had no gene match. CDR3 sequence reads: CASSFNPSGGFQTQYF. The CDR3 DNA sequence: TGTGCCAGCAGCTTTAATCCAAGCGGGGGTTTTCAGACCCAGTACTTC.

This clone was seen only once. This rearrangement joins TRBV5-4 to TRBJ2-2, with 10 bases identical to TRBD2. The V and J ends lost 2 bases and 1 base, in that order; junction bases with no gene match: 8. The CDR3 covers 18 residues. Germline-derived CDR1 and CDR2 are SGHNT and YYREEE (reference sequence). CDR3 residues: CASSFSSGSTGNTGELFF. CDR3 DNA: TGTGCCAGCAGCTTTTCTAGCGGGAGCACCGGGAACACCGGGGAGCTGTTTTTT.

The J gene is TRBJ1-2, the V gene TRBV9; 10 bases line up with TRBD1. CDR1 and CDR2 from the germline V gene are SGDLS and YYNGEE. There are 13 residues in the CDR3. J gave up 7 bases and V 2 bases, and 2 bases lay outside the gene matches. CDR3 in DNA: TGTGCCAGCAGCGTGACAGGGGGCTCTGGCTACACCTTC. Protein sequence: CASSVTGGSGYTF.

CDR3 nucleotide sequence: TGTGCCATCAGTGAGTCTGCGGGGGGCAGATTCAACACTGAAGCTTTCTTT. Its translation: CAISESAGGRFNTEAFF. The V call is TRBV10-3, the J call TRBJ1-1, with D perhaps TRBD1 (6 bases). Trimming cost V 0 bases and J 2 bases, with 16 bases left between them. The CDR3 loop spans 17 amino acids. Germline V CDR1 and CDR2: ENHRY, SYGVKD.

This rearrangement joins TRBV18 to TRBJ2-7; TRBD1 might be the D (6 bases). Looked up from germline, CDR1 is KGHSH and CDR2 is LQKENI. The CDR3 sequence is 14 residues long. V lost 0 bases and J 3 bases, leaving 9 bases between the germline ends. The CDR3 DNA sequence: TGTGCCAGCTCACCACCGGACAGACTCTACGAGCAGTACTTC. It yields the protein CASSPPDRLYEQYF.

The V call is TRBV7-3, the J call TRBJ1-5; TRBD1 aligns across 7 bases. J gave up 2 bases and V 2 bases, and 18 bases lay outside the gene matches. CDR3 size: 20 residues. Germline CDR1 SGHTA, CDR2 FQGTGA. CDR3 nucleotide sequence: TGTGCCAGCAGCTTATGTCCGACCCCCGTAACAGGGGAGGGCAATCAGCCCCAGCATTTT. Its protein product is CASSLCPTPVTGEGNQPQHF.

In nucleotides, the CDR3 is TGTGCCACCAAGAGGGCGGGGAAGGGGGAGACCCAGTACTTC. Translating it yields CATKRAGKGETQYF. The genes are TRBV19 and TRBJ2-5; possible D gene TRBD2, 6 bases. Trimming shortened V by 10 bases and J by 5 bases, and 20 bases separated the two germline ends. This CDR3 has 14 residues. In germline, CDR1 is LNHDA, CDR2 SQIVND (reference sequence).

This clone was counted a single time. The chain recombines TRBV3-1 (or the pseudogene TRBV3-2) with TRBJ1-5; 9 positions match TRBD1. This CDR3 comprises 17 residues. The V gene end was trimmed by 4 bases and the J gene end by 2 bases; junction bases not matched to a gene: 9. Germline-derived CDR1 and CDR2 are LGHDT and YNNKEL (reference sequence). This CDR3 reads CASSLAGTGSRNQPQHF. CDR3 in DNA: TGTGCCAGCAGCCTCGCGGGGACAGGGTCCCGCAATCAGCCCCAGCATTTT.

On this clone itself: Other DNA sequences within the sample encode an identical CDR3. The CDR3 nucleotides are TGTGCCAGCAGTTTAAGAGGGTCCACTGAAGCTTTCTTT. Translation: CASSLRGSTEAFF. The V call is TRBV12-3 or TRBV12-4, the J call TRBJ1-1; no reliable D call. The CDR3 spans 13 residues. V was trimmed by 2 bases and J by 4 bases, leaving 8 bases between them.